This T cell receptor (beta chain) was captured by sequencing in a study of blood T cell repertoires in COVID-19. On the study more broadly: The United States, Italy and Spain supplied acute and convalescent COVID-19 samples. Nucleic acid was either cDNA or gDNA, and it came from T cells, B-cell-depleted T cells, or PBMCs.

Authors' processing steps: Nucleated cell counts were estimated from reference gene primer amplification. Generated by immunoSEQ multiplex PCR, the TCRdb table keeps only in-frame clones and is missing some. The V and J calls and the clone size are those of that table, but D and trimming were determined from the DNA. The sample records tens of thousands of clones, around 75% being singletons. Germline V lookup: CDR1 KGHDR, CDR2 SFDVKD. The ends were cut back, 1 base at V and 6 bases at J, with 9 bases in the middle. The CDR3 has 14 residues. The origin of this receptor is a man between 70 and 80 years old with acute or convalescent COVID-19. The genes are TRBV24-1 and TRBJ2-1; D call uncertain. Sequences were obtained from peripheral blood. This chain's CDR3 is CATSDFSSLNEQFF. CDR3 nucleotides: TGTGCCACCAGTGATTTTTCCTCCCTCAATGAGCAGTTCTTC.